These 9 T cell receptor beta chains originate from one sample sequenced in a study of T cell changes during pregnancy in multiple sclerosis. Sequencing was performed with immunoSEQ multiplex PCR; in TCRdb, only in-frame clones are kept and a portion is missing. The sample comprises about 110,000 clones, 85% to 95% of which are singletons, and around 0.8% rests with the top ten. Sequencing was performed on peripheral blood, taken in the third trimester of pregnancy. Receptors were obtained from a female donor in good health, enrolled as a control in a pregnancy study.

The chain recombines TRBV5-1 with TRBJ2-3; 8 bases fit TRBD2. The J segment lost 6 bases and the V segment lost 6 bases, leaving 3 bases of the junction unmatched. Looked up from germline, CDR1 is SGHRS and CDR2 is YFSETQ. This CDR3 has 12 amino acids. CDR3 in DNA: TGCGCCAGCACTCCGGGAGGGGATACGCAGTATTTT. Encoded protein: CASTPGGDTQYF.

The chain uses TRBV4-3 and TRBJ1-1, with 7 bases that match TRBD1. V lost 0 bases and J lost 4; bases outside the gene matches: 8. This CDR3 region has 16 residues. CDR1 LGHNA and CDR2 YSLEER come from the germline V gene. CDR3 DNA: TGCGCCAGCAGCCAAGATACAGGGGCTCGGGGCACTGAAGCTTTCTTT. It is translated as CASSQDTGARGTEAFF.

This clone was detected once. The chain couples TRBV19 to TRBJ1-4; D remains ambiguous. Per the germline V gene, CDR1 is LNHDA and CDR2 is SQIVND (reference sequence). This CDR3 region has 16 residues. Trimming shortened V by 6 bases and J by 0 bases, and 14 bases separated the two germline ends. DNA for the CDR3: TGTGCCAGTAGGAGCCCTCGCCTTGCAACTAATGAAAAACTGTTTTTT. It yields the protein CASRSPRLATNEKLFF.

This clone was counted a few times. The chain joins TRBV5-5 to TRBJ2-2, with 12 bases lining up with TRBD1. Germline CDR1 SGHKS, CDR2 YYEKEE (reference sequence). This CDR3 region has 19 residues. After removal of 1 base from V and 1 base from J, the junction contained 8 bases not matched to a gene. CDR3 loop: CASSLLPGQGALNTGELFF. CDR3 nucleotide sequence: TGTGCCAGCAGCTTGTTGCCGGGACAGGGGGCTCTGAACACCGGGGAGCTGTTTTTT.

The V and J genes are TRBV7-6 and TRBJ1-1, with D uncertain. Trimming shortened V by 2 bases and J by 5 bases, and 12 bases separated the two germline ends. Germline CDR1 and CDR2: SGHVS and FNYEAQ. This CDR3 has 14 residues. Written as DNA, the CDR3 is TGTGCCAGCAGCTTAACCGGGCCGGGGACTGAAGCTTTCTTT. Its protein is CASSLTGPGTEAFF.

J is TRBJ1-2 and V is TRBV30, with a tentative D call TRBD1 (5 bases). Germline values: CDR1 GTSNPN, CDR2 SVGIG (reference sequence). Trimming took 4 bases from V and 8 from J, leaving 11 bases between them. This CDR3 comprises 11 residues. CDR3: CAWIRVDGYTF. The DNA for the CDR3 is TGTGCCTGGATCAGGGTCGACGGCTACACCTTC.

V and J are TRBV7-2 and TRBJ1-1; 10 positions agree with TRBD1. This CDR3 comprises 15 residues. The J segment lost 0 bases and the V segment lost 6 bases, leaving 4 bases of the junction unmatched. Germline V gene data show CDR1 as SGHTA and CDR2 as FQGNSA. In DNA form, the CDR3 reads TGTGCCAGCAGGGGGGACAGGGGCATGAACACTGAAGCTTTCTTT. Protein sequence: CASRGDRGMNTEAFF. The variable domain in full, with the rest retrieved from reference TRBV7-2 and TRBJ1-1, is GAGVSQSPSNKVTEKGKDVELRCDPISGHTALYWYRQSLGQGLEFLIYFQGNSAPDKSGLPSDRFSAERTGGSVSTLTIQRTQQEDSAVYLCASRGDRGMNTEAFFGQGTRLTVV.

The chain joins TRBV5-6 to TRBJ2-5, with TRBD1 matching 10 bases. V shed 4 bases and J 9 bases; nucleotides not matched to a gene: 12. There are 15 residues in the CDR3. The germline V gene has CDR1 SGHDT and CDR2 YYEEEE. The CDR3 region has the DNA TGTGCCAGCAGCCACGACAGGGGGCGAGTCGAGGCCCAGTACTTC. Protein: CASSHDRGRVEAQYF.

The gene calls are TRBV7-3 and TRBJ2-7, with D hard to call. This CDR3 has 13 amino acids. Deletions cut 3 bases from V and 6 bases from J, with 12 bases between. Germline loops: CDR1 SGHTA, CDR2 FQGTGA. The CDR3 region is CASSLELGREQYF. Here the CDR3 DNA reads TGTGCCAGCAGCTTGGAACTTGGGCGCGAGCAGTACTTC.